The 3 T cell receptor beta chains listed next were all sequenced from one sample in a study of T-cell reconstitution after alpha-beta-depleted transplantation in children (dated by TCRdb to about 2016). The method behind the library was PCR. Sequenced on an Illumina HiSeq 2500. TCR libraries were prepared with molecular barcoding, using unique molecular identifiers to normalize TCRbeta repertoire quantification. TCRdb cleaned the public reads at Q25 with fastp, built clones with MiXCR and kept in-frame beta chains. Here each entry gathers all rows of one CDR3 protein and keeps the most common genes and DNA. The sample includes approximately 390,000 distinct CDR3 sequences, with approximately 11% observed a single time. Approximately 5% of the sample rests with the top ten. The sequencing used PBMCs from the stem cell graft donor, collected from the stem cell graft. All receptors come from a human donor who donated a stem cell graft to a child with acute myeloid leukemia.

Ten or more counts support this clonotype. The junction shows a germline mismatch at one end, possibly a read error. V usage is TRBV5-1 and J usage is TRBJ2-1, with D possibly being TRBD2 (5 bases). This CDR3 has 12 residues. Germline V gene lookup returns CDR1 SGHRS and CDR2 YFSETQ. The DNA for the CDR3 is TGTGCCAGCAGTTTAGAGGGTTATGAGCAGTTCTTC. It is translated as CASSLEGYEQFF.

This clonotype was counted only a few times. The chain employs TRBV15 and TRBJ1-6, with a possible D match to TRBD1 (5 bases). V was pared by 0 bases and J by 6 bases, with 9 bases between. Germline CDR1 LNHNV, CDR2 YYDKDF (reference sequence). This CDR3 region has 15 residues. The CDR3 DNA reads TGTGCCACCAGCAGAGAAGGGGCGCCTAATTCACCCCTCCACTTT. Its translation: CATSREGAPNSPLHF.

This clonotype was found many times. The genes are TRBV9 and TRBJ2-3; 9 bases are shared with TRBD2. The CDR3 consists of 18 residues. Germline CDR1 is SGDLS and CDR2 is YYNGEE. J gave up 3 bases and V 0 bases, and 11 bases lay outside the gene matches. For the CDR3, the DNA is TGTGCCAGCAGCGTAGGAAGAGGAGGACTAGCGAGGACAGATACGCAGTATTTT. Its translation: CASSVGRGGLARTDTQYF.